Sequencing of this T cell receptor beta chain was carried out in a study of blood T cells in healthy people across ages. Study observations and caveats: Diversity estimates drawn from one million T cells were deemed underestimates. Older age coincided with a roughly linear decline in TCR beta diversity per million T cells.

For the second PCR, which ran for 7 to 11 cycles, a sample-barcoded 5' primer and a J-beta primer mix were used. Each of the cDNA molecules was tagged by a template-switch adaptor with 12 random nucleotides. A single record per CDR3 protein comes from TCRdb applying MiXCR to the 5' RACE reads. The table lists roughly 1.6 million distinct CDR3 sequences, roughly 32% of them singletons. Every donor contributed 8 to 10 milliliters of peripheral blood by blood draw. For this clonotype: Its cognate antigen is unknown.

Sequenced material: blood. This TCR was recovered from a woman aged 25-40 years in good health.

The DNA for the CDR3 is TGTGCCAGCAGTCCTCCGGGAATATCGCACACTGAAGCTTTCTTT. This gives the protein CASSPPGISHTEAFF. The gene calls are TRBV3-1 and TRBJ1-1; no reliable D call. The CDR3 runs to 15 residues. The germline V gene encodes CDR1 LGHDT and CDR2 YNNKEL (reference sequence). V was clipped by 6 bases and J by 3 bases, with 17 bases between them.